Listed below are T cell receptor beta chains from one sample, sequenced in a study of monozygotic twins with inflammatory bowel disease. TCRdb re-called the 5' RACE reads and shows each CDR3 protein once, DNA omitted. The sample table includes around 450,000 distinct CDR3 sequences. Sequences were obtained from blood. The receptor set was obtained from a human donor with ulcerative colitis or Crohn's disease, or a healthy co-twin of an affected twin (not recorded which). The CDR3 runs from the conserved cysteine through the conserved F or W. Fields, in order: V gene, CDR3 length, J gene, CDR3 protein.

>TRBV20-1|12|TRBJ2-3
CSASLVGDTQYF
>TRBV27|15|TRBJ2-3
CASSSTTSGTDTQYF
>TRBV11-2|17|TRBJ2-2
CASSPLVGAPNTGELFF
>TRBV30|14|TRBJ2-7
CAWSKTSGRAEQYF
>TRBV28|16|TRBJ2-3
CASGLSTGSGTDTQYF
>TRBV15|13|TRBJ2-1
CATRPSSSYEQFF
>TRBV6-2/TRBV6-3|14|TRBJ2-7
CAIRLGITSYEQYF
>TRBV15|13|TRBJ2-7
CATSTRYGSEQYF
>TRBV7-3|15|TRBJ2-1
CASSPLAGDGSEQFF
>TRBV6-1|16|TRBJ1-2
CASRFNSGPTNYGYTF
>TRBV24-1|16|TRBJ2-1
CATSDSAAGERDEQFF
>TRBV5-1|15|TRBJ2-2
CASSGQGTNTGELFF
>TRBV5-4|15|TRBJ2-1
CASSLRSGGGFEQFF
>TRBV4-2|13|TRBJ2-1
CASSQAPLDEQFF
>TRBV18|16|TRBJ2-1
CASSRGGESAYNEQFF
>TRBV19|13|TRBJ1-2
CASSIGEEVGYTF
>TRBV10-3|13|TRBJ2-7
CAISESVIDEQYF
>TRBV7-2|15|TRBJ2-3
CASSWDKGHTDTQYF
>TRBV12-3/TRBV12-4|14|TRBJ1-2
CASSWTGGFNGYTF
>TRBV29-1|14|TRBJ1-1
CSVKSRGLNTEAFF
>TRBV3-1|13|TRBJ2-7
CASSQGIHDEQYF
>TRBV5-4|18|TRBJ2-2
CASSLALGGASNTGELFF
>TRBV6-5|14|TRBJ1-2
CASSYNRGSYGYTF
>TRBV29-1|11|TRBJ2-7
CSVPAGGEQYF
>TRBV12-3/TRBV12-4|15|TRBJ1-3
CASRGEISSGNTIYF
>TRBV6-2/TRBV6-3|17|TRBJ1-5
CASSPPQGHGGNQPQHF
>TRBV7-9|16|TRBJ2-3
CASSKPTSGSTDTQYF
>TRBV6-6|14|TRBJ1-5
CASSWGQGRQPQHF
>TRBV6-4|15|TRBJ2-3
CASSPGTTGSDTQYF